This TCR beta chain was identified during a study of T cell clonality in common variable immunodeficiency (dated by TCRdb to the mid-2010s). This clone was detected ten times or more. Its binding antigen is unknown. The read ends 3 residues early relative to the CDR3; the germline J gene fills the gap. Diagnosis of CVID followed standard criteria, namely serum IgG, IgA and/or IgM below the normal range together with specific antibody deficiency. A total of fewer than 50 subjects (roughly 15 female and around 30 male; age range roughly 8 to 70 years, mean age roughly 38) were included in the CVID group. Most CVID patients and most healthy controls were of Caucasian heritage. All CVID subjects had received replacement immunoglobulin therapy for at least one year at the time of study participation. When blood was collected, none of the CVID subjects were ill or on immunomodulatory or immunosuppressive medication. Heparinized peripheral whole blood samples of roughly 5 to 9 ml were obtained from each donor. Genomic DNA from adults with common variable immune deficiency (CVID) and from healthy adult controls was used for sequencing of TCRbeta CDR3 repertoires. Diluted blood was density-centrifuged over Hypaque 1077 or Ficoll-Paque to isolate peripheral blood mononuclear cells. Genomic DNA was obtained from unsorted mononuclear cells through either Qiagen column purification or a centrifugation-based method.

The CDR1 and CDR2 encoded by the germline V gene are SGHDT and YYEEEE. The cysteine opens and the phenylalanine closes a CDR3 of 14 amino acids. The 33 bases shown cover part of the CDR3, and their frame starts at base 1. The germline ends are 7 bases apart after V is trimmed by 0 bases and J by 4 bases. CVID samples and control samples contributed equivalent amounts of genomic DNA as sequencing input. For every sample, a 60 bp segment covering the rearranged TCRbeta CDR3 region was amplified and then sequenced. The immunoSEQ assay, a bias-corrected multiplex PCR combined with high-throughput sequencing, was used to amplify TCRbeta. The paper's processing steps were these. Every unique nucleotide sequence counted as a clone and was annotated with V, D and J genes, copy number and frequency. Sequences were labeled productive if in frame, and non-productive if out of frame or containing stop codons. As previously described, Shannon's entropy was used to calculate clonality. The predicted amino acid sequences of productive clones were used to derive mean CDR3 Kyte-Doolittle hydropathy. Hierarchical clustering of scaled V gene usage was performed with the R hclust function using Manhattan distance and complete linkage. Sharing of clones by CDR3 amino acid sequence was evaluated through resampling of 12 repertoires per group over 100 rounds. The repertoires were screened for 65 to 75 published EBV-specific TCRbeta sequences and approximately 230 published CMV-specific TCRbeta sequences. Analysis left out a couple of CVID samples that produced under 10,000 sequences, so 40 to 45 CVID repertoires remained. TCRdb provides this immuneACCESS table in a form limited to in-frame rearrangements. Some clones are lacking; in checked studies, under half of them reflect an unresolved V gene, and why the rest are absent is not known. V and J calls and clone size are as listed in that table; D and trimming were resolved from the DNA. This sample holds over 15,000 clones in total, without any singletons. 6.6% of the sample is held by the ten biggest clonotypes.

What the study reported, not specific to this receptor: According to the authors, figuring out what caused the increased clonality in CVID would require sequencing the repertoires of T cell subpopulations. CVID subjects shared fewer TCRbeta clones with each other than healthy controls did (p < 0.0001). Despite equal DNA input, controls averaged about 81,820 unique sequences per sample versus roughly 32,000 in CVID samples. TCRbeta clonality was higher in CVID subjects than in healthy controls (t-test p = 0.018), and the increase was most characteristic of about a third of subjects. Differences among patients in the CVID cohort limited the correlations between repertoire features and clinical complications. CVID TCRbeta sequences reportedly showed fewer deletions and N-nucleotide insertions and lacked highly modified clones with 13 or more V deletions.

Sequencing was done on a sample of peripheral blood mononuclear cells. The rearranged chain carries TRBV5-6 and TRBJ2-2, with no reliable assignment of the D segment. This receptor was identified in a human donor with common variable immunodeficiency. The CDR3 sequence is CASSLVERTGELFF. The sequenced CDR3 bases are TGTGCCAGCAGCTTGGTCGAGCGCACCGGGGAG.